This T cell receptor beta chain is from a study of patients and donors after allogeneic stem cell transplantation. Germline V gives CDR1 SGHAT, CDR2 FQNNGV. With 4 bases removed from V and 5 bases from J, the gap between germline ends came to 20 bases. The CDR3 totals 16 residues. A single record per CDR3 protein comes from TCRdb applying MiXCR to the RT-PCR reads. Of 150,000 to 200,000 distinct CDR3 sequences in the sample, 30% were seen once. A few counts support this clonotype. Material: blood, either unsorted or a sorted T cell fraction (not recorded which). The receptor's source is a human donor who was either an allogeneic HSCT recipient or a stem cell or donor lymphocyte infusion donor (not recorded which). It is not recorded whose cells these are; they may come from a transplant donor. V is TRBV11-2 and J is TRBJ1-2; D not certain. The CDR3 DNA follows: TGTGCCAGCAGCTCCCGAGCGGGAGTTCTCACATATGGCTACACCTTC. This sequence encodes CASSSRAGVLTYGYTF.